The 4 T cell receptor beta chains listed next were all sequenced from one sample in a study of radiotherapy plus CTLA-4 blockade in lung cancer. Method: immunoSEQ multiplex PCR; TCRdb's copy keeps in-frame clones and lacks some. The sample lists about 51,000 clones; 79% were seen once. Source: peripheral blood, taken from a patient treated with radiotherapy plus ipilimumab. The receptors shown here come from a human donor with non-small cell lung cancer who had a complete response to radiotherapy plus ipilimumab.

The chain joins TRBV7-2 to TRBJ1-1; D is undetermined. The ends were cut back, 1 base at V and 0 bases at J, with 9 bases in the middle. The CDR3 runs 15 residues. Per germline, CDR1 SGHTA and CDR2 FQGNSA. Here the CDR3 DNA reads TGTGCCAGCAGCTTAGATCCGGGTATGAACACTGAAGCTTTCTTT. Amino acid sequence: CASSLDPGMNTEAFF.

V is TRBV30 and J is TRBJ1-2; TRBD1 agrees at 7 bases. V lost 4 bases, J lost 4 bases, and 3 bases stayed unmatched. In germline, CDR1 is GTSNPN, CDR2 SVGIG (reference sequence). The CDR3 contains 12 residues. For the CDR3, the DNA is TGTGCCTGGAATAGACAGGGCTATGGCTACACCTTC. It codes for CAWNRQGYGYTF.

The chain has TRBV5-1 and TRBJ1-1; 7 bases align to TRBD1. The V and J ends lost 3 bases and 2 bases, in that order; junction bases with no gene match: 7. The CDR3 runs 15 residues. The V gene's germline CDR1 is SGHRS and CDR2 YFSETQ. The CDR3 sequence is CASSSSGGINTEAFF. CDR3 coding DNA: TGCGCCAGCAGCTCTTCAGGGGGGATAAACACTGAAGCTTTCTTT.

The chain has TRBV7-2 and TRBJ1-2, with 8 nucleotides matching TRBD1. J gave up 5 bases and V 1 base, and 12 bases lay outside the gene matches. The length of the CDR3 is 17 residues. Germline lookup yields CDR1 SGHTA and CDR2 FQGNSA. The CDR3 spells CASSLDSRGRHLYGYTF. The CDR3 DNA follows: TGTGCCAGCAGCTTAGATTCCAGGGGGCGTCATTTATATGGCTACACCTTC.